The subject of this entry is one T cell receptor (beta chain). The data were taken from a study of blood T cell repertoires in COVID-19. Clones were read by immunoSEQ multiplex PCR, and TCRdb kept only the in-frame ones, dropping some. The sample holds 200,000 or so clones; around three quarters are singletons and the top ten take roughly 17%. This clonotype was sampled from a man in his 60s with active or convalescent COVID-19. Sample: peripheral blood.

The CDR3 region is CSVDGRTGNEQYF. CDR3 in DNA: TGCAGCGTTGATGGACGGACAGGGAACGAGCAGTACTTC. V and J are TRBV29-1 and TRBJ2-7, with 8 bases fitting TRBD1. This CDR3 has 13 residues. From germline, CDR1 is SQVTM and CDR2 ANQGSEA. With V trimmed by 3 bases and J by 5 bases, 6 bases remained unmatched.